Described below is a single TCR beta chain sequence and its context. These data are taken from a study of response to subunit inactivated influenza vaccine. MiXCR, run by TCRdb on the RT-PCR reads, gives a single entry per CDR3 protein. The table records around 570,000 distinct CDR3 sequences, under 9% of them present only once. V lost 7 bases to trimming and J lost 8 bases, with 20 bases between them. Germline CDR1 DFQATT, CDR2 SNEGSKA (reference sequence). This CDR3 comprises 13 residues. This material consisted of PBMCs from blood, taken around 25 months after vaccination. This chain connects TRBV20-1 to TRBJ1-2; D is perhaps TRBD1 (5 bases). The TCR originated in a man aged 50 to 75 who received an inactivated influenza vaccine. For the CDR3, the DNA is TGCAGTGAATCATCGAGGGACGGTGAGGGCTACACCTTC. Protein product: CSESSRDGEGYTF.